This T cell receptor (beta chain) was sequenced during a study of read filtering for tumor transcriptome and immune sequencing. This clonotype has a count of ten or more. Its antigen is unknown. Overall study findings and caveats: The CD138-negative fraction was mixed bone marrow immune cells, not pure T cells. Dropping single-read clonotypes raised IR-seq and RNA-seq shared-clonotype correlation. Compared with RNA-seq, IR-seq gave much higher clonotype depth and reliability.

The library was built from about 0.4 ug RNA with molecular barcoded adaptors for alpha/delta and beta/gamma chains. TCRdb re-called the reads through MiXCR, storing one row per CDR3 protein. This sample carries around 40,000 distinct CDR3 sequences, roughly an eighth of them seen once, and the ten largest clones take 25% to 30%. The source material was a population of CD138-negative cells sorted from bone marrow. The origin of this receptor is a donor at least 40 years old with multiple myeloma.

CDR3 in DNA: TGCAGCGTTCGAGGGGGCTTGGGGACAGATACGCAGTATTTT. It encodes CSVRGGLGTDTQYF. This sequence joins TRBV29-1 and TRBJ2-3; TRBD1 matches 7 bases. The CDR3 length is 14 residues. V was pared by 5 bases and J by 3 bases, with 8 bases of the junction left unmatched. Germline V lookup: CDR1 SQVTM, CDR2 ANQGSEA.